This TCR beta chain was documented in a study of tumor and adjacent non-tumor tissue in lung cancer. Overall study results and limits: Significantly higher TCR diversity was found in tumor than normal lung.

The library came from three nested PCR rounds adapted from ARM-PCR protocols. Each CDR3 protein is one row after TCRdb ran MiXCR on the multiplex PCR reads. The sample holds under 140,000 distinct CDR3 sequences, approximately 80% seen once. The CDR3 runs 15 residues. Germline CDR1 and CDR2: ENHRY and SYGVKD. No cell sorting was done before RNA was extracted from the tissue. A note on this clonotype: Its antigen remains unknown. Its ends do not fully match the called genes, so a read error is possible.

The receptor was isolated from a man aged 70-80 years with non-small cell lung cancer. The sequenced sample consisted of lung tumor tissue. The chain carries TRBV10-3 and TRBJ2-5; 7 bases align to TRBD1. The CDR3 DNA sequence: TGTGCCATCAGTCCGATAGGGGGCGCGGAAGAGGCCCAGTACTTC. It specifies CAISPIGGAEEAQYF.